This entry concerns a single T cell receptor beta chain. Its antigen remains unidentified. The sample originates from a study of cytomegalovirus exposure and HLA in healthy donors. Study findings and constraints: Another analysis was done later, and it associated approximately 15,000 TCR beta sequences with HLA alleles at 0.05 false discovery rate. Being productive about 87% or about 30% of the time was typical of most TCR beta V segments in an earlier analysis. As a later analysis showed, a missense DCLRE1C variant was linked to trimming of TCR beta V- and J-genes.

In the PCR, 60 Vbeta and 13 Jbeta primers were used. Method: immunoSEQ multiplex PCR; TCRdb's copy keeps in-frame clones and lacks some. The sample consists of approximately 100,000 clones, roughly 80% of them appearing once. V was pared by 5 bases and J by 2 bases, with 13 bases between. The germline V gene has CDR1 SGHTA and CDR2 FQGTGA. The CDR3 consists of 14 residues. Sequences were obtained from PBMCs. The clonotype was recovered from a man between 60 and 75 years old in good health and CMV-seropositive. J is TRBJ2-7 and V is TRBV7-3, with D possibly being TRBD2 (5 bases). CDR3 in DNA: TGTGCCAGCAGCCCCCGGACGGAGGCCTACGAGCAGTACTTC. Amino acid sequence: CASSPRTEAYEQYF.